The source of this T cell receptor (beta chain) is a study of cytomegalovirus exposure and HLA in healthy donors. Study results and caveats: Cytomegalovirus-associated TCR beta chains were listed, numbering some 150. Versus the approximately 700-donor mean, an Asian-associated ancestry cluster reportedly showed fewer N-insertions in a later analysis.

A multiplex PCR was run with 60 Vbeta primers and 13 Jbeta primers. The repertoire was sequenced with immunoSEQ multiplex PCR; TCRdb's copy has only in-frame clones and lacks some. The sample table sets out 200,000 to 250,000 clones. V dropped 0 bases and J dropped 5; count of bases not matched to a gene: 13. The V gene's germline CDR1 is SGHRS and CDR2 YFSETQ. The CDR3 contains 17 residues. For this clone: Its target is not known.

The receptor's source is a girl aged 2-10 years in good health and CMV-seropositive. The source material was PBMCs. This sequence joins TRBV5-1 and TRBJ2-5; 7 positions match TRBD2. The CDR3 nucleotides are TGCGCCAGCAGCTTGGCAGGGACTAACCGGGCTAAGGAGACCCAGTACTTC. It translates to CASSLAGTNRAKETQYF. Based on the CDR3 plus reference TRBV5-1 and TRBJ2-5, the full variable domain is KAGVTQTPRYLIKTRGQQVTLSCSPISGHRSVSWYQQTPGQGLQFLFEYFSETQRNKGNFPGRFSGRQFSNSRSEMNVSTLELGDSALYLCASSLAGTNRAKETQYFGPGTRLLVL.